This T cell receptor beta chain was obtained from a study of Ad26.COV2.S vaccination and SARS-CoV-2 variants. Sequenced by immunoSEQ multiplex PCR; TCRdb stores in-frame clones only, minus some. The sample lists 350,000 to 500,000 clones, about 90% occurring once. General study results and limits: Ad26.COV2.S recipients had broader spike-specific TCRs (P = 0.0014). Marked by substantial breadth, spike-specific CD8+ and CD4+ T cell responses were reportedly seen after vaccination.

Noted treatment: 19 received Ad26.COV2.S at low or high dose, single or two shots; roughly five received placebo; per-sample allocation not given. After the first vaccine or placebo injection, samples were drawn on day 63. V was clipped by 2 bases and J by 0 bases, with 12 bases between them. Germline-derived CDR1 and CDR2 are SGHRS and YFSETQ. The CDR3 has 15 residues. Turning to this clone: As yet, its antigen is unknown.

The clonotype was recovered from a person aged 18-65 years who received the Ad26.COV2.S COVID-19 vaccine or a placebo. This rearrangement joins TRBV5-1 to TRBJ2-7; the D gene is possibly TRBD1 (6 bases). Sequenced material: peripheral blood, taken in a trial of Ad26.COV2.S vaccine versus placebo. The CDR3 protein is CASSFLLQGSYEQYF. The CDR3 nucleotides read TGCGCCAGCAGCTTTCTATTACAGGGCTCCTACGAGCAGTACTTC.